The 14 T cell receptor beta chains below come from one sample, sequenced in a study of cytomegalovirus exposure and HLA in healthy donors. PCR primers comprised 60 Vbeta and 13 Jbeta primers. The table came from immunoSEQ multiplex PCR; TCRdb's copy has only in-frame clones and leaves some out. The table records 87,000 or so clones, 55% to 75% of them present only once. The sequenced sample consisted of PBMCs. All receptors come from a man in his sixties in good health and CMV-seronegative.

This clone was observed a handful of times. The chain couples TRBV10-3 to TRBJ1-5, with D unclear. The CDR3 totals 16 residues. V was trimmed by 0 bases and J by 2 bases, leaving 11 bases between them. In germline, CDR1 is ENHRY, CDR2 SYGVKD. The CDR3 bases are TGTGCCATCAGTGAGTCTGAGGGTCTGGGCAATCAGCCCCAGCATTTT. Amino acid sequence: CAISESEGLGNQPQHF.

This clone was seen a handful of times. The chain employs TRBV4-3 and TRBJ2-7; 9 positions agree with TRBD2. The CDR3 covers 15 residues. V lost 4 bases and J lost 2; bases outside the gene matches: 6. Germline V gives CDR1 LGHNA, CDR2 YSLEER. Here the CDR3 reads CASSRGVAGAYEQYF. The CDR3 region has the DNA TGCGCCAGCAGCCGCGGGGTAGCGGGGGCCTACGAGCAGTACTTC.

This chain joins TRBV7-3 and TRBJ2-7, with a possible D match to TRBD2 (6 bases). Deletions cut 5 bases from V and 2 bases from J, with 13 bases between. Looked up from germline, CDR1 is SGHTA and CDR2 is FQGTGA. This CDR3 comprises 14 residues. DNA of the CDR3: TGTGCCAGCAGCGCGCGGGGCAACACCTACGAGCAGTACTTC. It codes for CASSARGNTYEQYF.

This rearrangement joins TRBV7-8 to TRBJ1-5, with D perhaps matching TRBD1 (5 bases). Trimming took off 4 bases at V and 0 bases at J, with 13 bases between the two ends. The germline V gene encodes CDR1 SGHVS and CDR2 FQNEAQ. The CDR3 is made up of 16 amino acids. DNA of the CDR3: TGTGCCAGCAGCTCGTACAGGATGGGTAGCAATCAGCCCCAGCATTTT. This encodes CASSSYRMGSNQPQHF.

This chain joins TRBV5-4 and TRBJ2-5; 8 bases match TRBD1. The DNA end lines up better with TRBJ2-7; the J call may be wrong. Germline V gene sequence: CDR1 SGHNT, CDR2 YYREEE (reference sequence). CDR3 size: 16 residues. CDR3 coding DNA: TGTGCCAGCAGCACGGTGACAGGGGCGCCCTCCTACGAGCAGTACTTC. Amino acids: CASSTVTGAPSYEQYF.

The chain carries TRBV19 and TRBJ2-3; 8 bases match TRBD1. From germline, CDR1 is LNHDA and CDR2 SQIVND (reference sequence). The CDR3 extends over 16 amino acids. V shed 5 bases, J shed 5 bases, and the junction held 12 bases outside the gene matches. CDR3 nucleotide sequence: TGTGCCAGTAGTCTCAGGGACAGGTCATTTCGAGATACGCAGTATTTT. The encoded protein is CASSLRDRSFRDTQYF.

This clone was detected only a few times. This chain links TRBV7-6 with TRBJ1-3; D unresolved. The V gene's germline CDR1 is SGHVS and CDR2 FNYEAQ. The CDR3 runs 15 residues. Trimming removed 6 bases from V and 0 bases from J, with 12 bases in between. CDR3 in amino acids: CASSPQSISGNTIYF. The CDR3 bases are TGTGCCAGCAGTCCACAGTCAATCTCTGGAAACACCATATATTTT.

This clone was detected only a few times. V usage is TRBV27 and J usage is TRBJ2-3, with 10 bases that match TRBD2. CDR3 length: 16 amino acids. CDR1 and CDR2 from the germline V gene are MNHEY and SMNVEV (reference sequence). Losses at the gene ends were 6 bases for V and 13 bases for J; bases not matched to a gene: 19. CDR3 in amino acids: CASRASWLAGAQSEYF. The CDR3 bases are TGTGCCAGCAGGGCAAGCTGGCTAGCGGGAGCACAGAGTGAGTATTTT.

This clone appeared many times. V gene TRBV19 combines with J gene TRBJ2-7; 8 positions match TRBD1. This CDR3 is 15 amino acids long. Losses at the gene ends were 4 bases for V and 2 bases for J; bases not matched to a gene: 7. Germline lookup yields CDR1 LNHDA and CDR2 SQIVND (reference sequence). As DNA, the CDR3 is TGTGCCAGTAGTAAAAAAGGGACAGGCGCCTACGAGCAGTACTTC. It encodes CASSKKGTGAYEQYF.

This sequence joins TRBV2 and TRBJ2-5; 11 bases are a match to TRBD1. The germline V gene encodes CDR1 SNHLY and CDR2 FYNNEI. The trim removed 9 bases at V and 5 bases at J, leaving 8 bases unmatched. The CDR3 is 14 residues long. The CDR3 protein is CARRLRDRGETQYF. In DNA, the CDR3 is TGTGCCAGACGATTAAGGGACAGGGGGGAGACCCAGTACTTC. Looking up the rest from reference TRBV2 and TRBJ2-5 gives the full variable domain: EPEVTQTPSHQVTQMGQEVILRCVPISNHLYFYWYRQILGQKVEFLVSFYNNEISEKSEIFDDQFSVERPDGSNFTLKIRSTKLEDSAMYFCARRLRDRGETQYFGPGTRLLVL.

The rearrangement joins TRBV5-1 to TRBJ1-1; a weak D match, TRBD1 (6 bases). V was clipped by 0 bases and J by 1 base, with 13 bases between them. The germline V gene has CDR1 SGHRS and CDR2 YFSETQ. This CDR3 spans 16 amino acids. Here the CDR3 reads CASSLAGQLPNTEAFF. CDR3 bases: TGCGCCAGCAGCTTGGCAGGACAGCTTCCGAACACTGAAGCTTTCTTT.

The CDR3 reads CASNGDSVSYEQYF. In DNA form, the CDR3 reads TGCGCCAGCAACGGGGATTCGGTATCCTACGAGCAGTACTTC. The chain carries TRBV5-1 and TRBJ2-5; a possible D gene is TRBD2 (5 bases). Judging by the DNA end, TRBJ2-7 fits better; the J call may be wrong. In germline, CDR1 is SGHRS, CDR2 YFSETQ. The CDR3 loop spans 14 amino acids.

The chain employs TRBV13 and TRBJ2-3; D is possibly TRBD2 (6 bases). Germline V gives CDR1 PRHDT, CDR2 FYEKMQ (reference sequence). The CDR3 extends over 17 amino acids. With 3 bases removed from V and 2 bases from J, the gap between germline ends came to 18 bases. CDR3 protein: CASSFYGTRASTDTQYF. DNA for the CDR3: TGTGCCAGCAGCTTTTACGGGACTCGAGCCTCCACAGATACGCAGTATTTT.

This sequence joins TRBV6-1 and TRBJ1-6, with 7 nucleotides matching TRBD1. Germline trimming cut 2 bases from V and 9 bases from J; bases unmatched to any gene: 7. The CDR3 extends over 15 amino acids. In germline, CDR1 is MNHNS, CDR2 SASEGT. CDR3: CASSEQGDRGSPLHF. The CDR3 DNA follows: TGTGCCAGCAGTGAACAGGGGGATCGTGGTTCACCCCTCCACTTT.